Listed below are T cell receptor beta chains from one sample, sequenced in a study of CD8 T cells in Susac syndrome. MiXCR, applied by TCRdb to the immunoSEQ multiplex PCR reads, yields one record per CDR3 protein. The data hold approximately 200,000 distinct CDR3 sequences, with 92% observed a single time. The sample comprised CD8+ T cells from PBMCs. Receptor source: a human donor with multiple sclerosis. The CDR3 runs from the conserved cysteine through the conserved F or W. A D gene is named only where the DNA matches it firmly. Not every row has a clone size; where given, it reads once, few, many or a size class.

CDR3nt	CDR3aa	v_gene	j_gene	d_gene	abundance
TGTGCCAGTAGTCGAGGTAGCGGACACAATAATTCACCCCTCCACTTT	CASSRGSGHNNSPLHF	TRBV19	TRBJ1-6	.	.
TGTGCCAACCCTAGGACTAGCGGGAGAGGGTACCAAGAGACCCAGTACTTC	CANPRTSGRGYQETQYF	TRBV12-3/TRBV12-4	TRBJ2-5	TRBD2	.
TGCGCCAGCAGCCCAGACAGTTTCTCCTACAATGAGCAGTTCTTC	CASSPDSFSYNEQFF	TRBV5-1	TRBJ2-1	.	.
TGTGCCAGCTCACCACCTAAAGAGGGCTATTCTGGGGCCAACGTCCTGACTTTC	CASSPPKEGYSGANVLTF	TRBV18	TRBJ2-6	.	.
TGTGCCAGCAGCTCTGAGCGGGCTCCCACAGATACGCAGTATTTT	CASSSERAPTDTQYF	TRBV7-8	TRBJ2-3	.	once
TGTGCCAGTAAACCCGGGACAGAGGAAGCTTTCTTT	CASKPGTEEAFF	TRBV19	TRBJ1-1	TRBD1	.
TGTGCCAGCAGCACTGGACTTATCACCGGGGAGCTGTTTTTT	CASSTGLITGELFF	TRBV9	TRBJ2-2	.	.
TGTGCCAGCAGTTACCCCCTATCAGGTGGAGCCACAGATACGCAGTATTTT	CASSYPLSGGATDTQYF	TRBV6-5	TRBJ2-3	.	.
TGTGCCAGTCACTTGACGGGACTTGTCACCGGGGAGCTGTTTTTT	CASHLTGLVTGELFF	TRBV19	TRBJ2-2	.	.
TGCAGCGCCGCAGCGGGACAGGGACTGCGTGGCTACACCTTC	CSAAAGQGLRGYTF	TRBV29-1	TRBJ1-2	TRBD1	.
TGTGCCAGCAGCCAATCTTTCGGGCCCACCAATGGAAACTATGGCTACACCTTC	CASSQSFGPTNGNYGYTF	TRBV14	TRBJ1-2	.	.
TGTGCCAGCAGTTACTCGACCAGGCATCATGGAAACACCATATATTTT	CASSYSTRHHGNTIYF	TRBV6-6	TRBJ1-3	.	.
TGTGCCAGCTGCTACTTGGGCGGGGCGCAGTATTTT	CASCYLGGAQYF	TRBV6-6	TRBJ2-3	.	.
TGTGCCTGGAGGGGGACAGGGAATGGCTACACCTTC	CAWRGTGNGYTF	TRBV30	TRBJ1-2	TRBD1	few
TGTGCCAGCAGTCAGTATTCGCCAGGCCTGATGGGCTACACCTTC	CASSQYSPGLMGYTF	TRBV27	TRBJ1-2	.	once
TGTGCCAGCAGCATCAGGGACAGCCCTGAAGTCTATGGCTACACCTTC	CASSIRDSPEVYGYTF	TRBV9	TRBJ1-2	TRBD1	.
TGTGCCACCAGTGATTTGGAGGCCAATGAAGCTTTCTTT	CATSDLEANEAFF	TRBV24-1	TRBJ1-1	.	.
TGTGCCAGCAGCTCCTATTCCCTGGGACCAAAATCAGACACCGGGGAGCTGTTTTTT	CASSSYSLGPKSDTGELFF	TRBV13	TRBJ2-2	.	once
TGTGCCTGGAGTCTTCGGGGGGGCCTCTACGAGCAGTACTTC	CAWSLRGGLYEQYF	TRBV30	TRBJ2-7	TRBD2	.
TGTGCCAGCAGCGTATCCGGACTAGCGGGGGTTCCTTACAATGAGCAGTTCTTC	CASSVSGLAGVPYNEQFF	TRBV9	TRBJ2-1	TRBD2	.
TGTGCCAGCAGCTTTGAAGGTAGCTCCTATAATTCACCCCTCCACTTT	CASSFEGSSYNSPLHF	TRBV13	TRBJ1-6	.	.
TGTGCCAGCAGCTTGGGTAGTCAGACCGGGGCCAACGTCCTGACTTTC	CASSLGSQTGANVLTF	TRBV5-6	TRBJ2-6	.	.
TGCAGCGTTGGGGCGGCCGACCCCCTCTACGAGCAGTACTTC	CSVGAADPLYEQYF	TRBV29-1	TRBJ2-7	.	.
TGCGCCAGCAGCCAAGGCGGGACGTGGCAGTTCTTC	CASSQGGTWQFF	TRBV4-1	TRBJ2-1	.	.
TGTGCCAGCAGCCAAATGAGCGGGAAAAGCACAGATACGCAGTATTTT	CASSQMSGKSTDTQYF	TRBV7-8	TRBJ2-3	TRBD2	.
TGTGCCAGCAGCCATCCGGCTGGGACAGGGGCCTGGGAGCAGTACTTC	CASSHPAGTGAWEQYF	TRBV7-9	TRBJ2-7	TRBD1	.
TGCAGTGCTAGAGGTTCCGGGAGGGCCGTCAATGAGCAGTTCTTC	CSARGSGRAVNEQFF	TRBV20-1	TRBJ2-1	TRBD2	.
TGCAGCGTGGCGCGGGGGAGCGGGAGCGAGCAGTACTTC	CSVARGSGSEQYF	TRBV29-1	TRBJ2-7	TRBD2	.
TGTGCCAGCAGCCCGTTGGGACAGAGGTTAATGAGCTCCTACGAGCAGTACTTC	CASSPLGQRLMSSYEQYF	TRBV11-2	TRBJ2-7	TRBD1	.
TGCGCCAGCAGCCAAGAGTCTAGCCTAGGGAGTCTATCGGAGACCCAGTACTTC	CASSQESSLGSLSETQYF	TRBV4-1	TRBJ2-5	.	.
TGTGCCAGCAGCTACGGACTAGAGAATGAGCAGTTCTTC	CASSYGLENEQFF	TRBV11-2	TRBJ2-1	TRBD2	.